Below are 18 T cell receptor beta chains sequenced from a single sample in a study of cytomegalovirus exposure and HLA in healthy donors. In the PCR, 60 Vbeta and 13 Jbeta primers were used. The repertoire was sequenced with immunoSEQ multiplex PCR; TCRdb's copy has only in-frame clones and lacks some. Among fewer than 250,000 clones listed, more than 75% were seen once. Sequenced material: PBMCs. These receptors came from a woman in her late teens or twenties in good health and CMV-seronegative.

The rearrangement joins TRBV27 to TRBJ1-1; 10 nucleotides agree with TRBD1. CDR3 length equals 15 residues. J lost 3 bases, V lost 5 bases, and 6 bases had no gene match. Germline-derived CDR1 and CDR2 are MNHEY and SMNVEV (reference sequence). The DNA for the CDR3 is TGTGCCAGCAGTGGCGGGACAGGGGTCTACACTGAAGCTTTCTTT. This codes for CASSGGTGVYTEAFF.

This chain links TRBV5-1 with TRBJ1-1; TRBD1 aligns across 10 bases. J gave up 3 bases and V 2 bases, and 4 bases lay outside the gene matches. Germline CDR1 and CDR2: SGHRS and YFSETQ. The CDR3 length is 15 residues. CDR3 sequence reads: CASSFQGTGDTEAFF. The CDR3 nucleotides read TGCGCCAGCAGCTTCCAGGGGACAGGGGACACTGAAGCTTTCTTT.

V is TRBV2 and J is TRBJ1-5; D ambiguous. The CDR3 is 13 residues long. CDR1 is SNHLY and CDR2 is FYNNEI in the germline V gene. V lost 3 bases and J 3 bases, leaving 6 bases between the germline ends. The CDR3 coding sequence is TGTGCCAGCAGTGACAGGTCCAATCAGCCCCAGCATTTT. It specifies CASSDRSNQPQHF. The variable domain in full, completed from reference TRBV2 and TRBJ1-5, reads EPEVTQTPSHQVTQMGQEVILRCVPISNHLYFYWYRQILGQKVEFLVSFYNNEISEKSEIFDDQFSVERPDGSNFTLKIRSTKLEDSAMYFCASSDRSNQPQHFGDGTRLSIL.

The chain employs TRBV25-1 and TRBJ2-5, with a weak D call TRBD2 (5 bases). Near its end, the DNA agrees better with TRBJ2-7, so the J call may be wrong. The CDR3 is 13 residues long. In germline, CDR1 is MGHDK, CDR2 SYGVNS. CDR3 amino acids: CASSESSSREQYF. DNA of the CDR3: TGTGCCAGCAGTGAGTCCTCTAGCCGCGAGCAGTACTTC.

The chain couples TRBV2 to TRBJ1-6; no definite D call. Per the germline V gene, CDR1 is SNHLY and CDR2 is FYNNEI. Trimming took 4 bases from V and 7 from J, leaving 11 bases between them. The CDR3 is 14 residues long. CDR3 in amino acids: CASSGPQTNSPLHF. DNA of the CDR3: TGTGCCAGCAGTGGGCCACAGACGAATTCACCCCTCCACTTT.

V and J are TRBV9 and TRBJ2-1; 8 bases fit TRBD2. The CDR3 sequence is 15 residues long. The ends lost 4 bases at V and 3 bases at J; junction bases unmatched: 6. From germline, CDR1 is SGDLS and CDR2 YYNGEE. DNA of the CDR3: TGTGCCAGCAGCTCCCGGGGGGGCGGCTACAATGAGCAGTTCTTC. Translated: CASSSRGGGYNEQFF.

CDR3 protein: CASSQVADRGLRGNQPQHF. The CDR3 DNA reads TGTGCCAGCAGCCAAGTGGCGGACAGGGGGCTGAGGGGCAATCAGCCCCAGCATTTT. This chain links TRBV14 with TRBJ1-5; 11 bases fit TRBD1. The CDR3 is made up of 19 amino acids. Germline V lookup: CDR1 SGHDN, CDR2 FVKESK. The V gene end was trimmed by 1 base and the J gene end by 2 bases; junction bases not matched to a gene: 10.

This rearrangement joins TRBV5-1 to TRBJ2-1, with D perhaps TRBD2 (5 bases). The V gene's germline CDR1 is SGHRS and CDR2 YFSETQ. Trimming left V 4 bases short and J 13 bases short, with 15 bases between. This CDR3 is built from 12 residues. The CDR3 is CASSLATRHQFF. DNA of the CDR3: TGCGCCAGCAGCCTAGCAACTCGCCACCAGTTCTTC. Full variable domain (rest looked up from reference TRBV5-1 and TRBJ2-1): KAGVTQTPRYLIKTRGQQVTLSCSPISGHRSVSWYQQTPGQGLQFLFEYFSETQRNKGNFPGRFSGRQFSNSRSEMNVSTLELGDSALYLCASSLATRHQFFGPGTRLTVL.

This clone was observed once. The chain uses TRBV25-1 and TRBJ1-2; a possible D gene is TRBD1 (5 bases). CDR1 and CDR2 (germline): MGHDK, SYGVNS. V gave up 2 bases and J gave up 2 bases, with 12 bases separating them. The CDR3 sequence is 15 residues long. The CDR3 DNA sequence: TGTGCCAGCAGTGAAGGGGTAGGGGCCAACTATGGCTACACCTTC. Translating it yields CASSEGVGANYGYTF.

The CDR3 DNA reads as TGTGCCAGCAGCGTTCTGGACAGGGCGTATGAGCAGTTCTTC. Translating it yields CASSVLDRAYEQFF. The chain combines TRBV9 with TRBJ2-1; 8 nucleotides agree with TRBD1. The germline gives CDR1 SGDLS, CDR2 YYNGEE. Trimming at V came to 2 bases and at J to 8 bases, leaving 6 bases not matched to a gene. The CDR3 spans 14 residues.

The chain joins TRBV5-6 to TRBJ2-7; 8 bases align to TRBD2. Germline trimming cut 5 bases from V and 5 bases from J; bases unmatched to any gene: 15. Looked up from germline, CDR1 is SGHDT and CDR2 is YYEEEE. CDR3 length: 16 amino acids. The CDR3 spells CASSPQPGGVPHEQYF. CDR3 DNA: TGTGCCAGCAGTCCTCAGCCGGGGGGGGTCCCCCACGAGCAGTACTTC.

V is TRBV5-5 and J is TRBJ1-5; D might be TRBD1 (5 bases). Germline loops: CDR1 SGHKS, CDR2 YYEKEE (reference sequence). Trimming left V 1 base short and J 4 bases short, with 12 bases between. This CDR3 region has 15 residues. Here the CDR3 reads CASSLTRTPNQPQHF. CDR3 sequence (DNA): TGTGCCAGCAGCTTGACCCGGACACCTAATCAGCCCCAGCATTTT. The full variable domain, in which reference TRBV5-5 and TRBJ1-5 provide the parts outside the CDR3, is DAGVTQSPTHLIKTRGQQVTLRCSPISGHKSVSWYQQVLGQGPQFIFQYYEKEERGRGNFPDRFSARQFPNYSSELNVNALLLGDSALYLCASSLTRTPNQPQHFGDGTRLSIL.

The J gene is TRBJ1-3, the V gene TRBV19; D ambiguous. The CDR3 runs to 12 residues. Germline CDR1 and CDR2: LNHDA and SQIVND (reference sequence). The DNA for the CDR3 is TGTACTAAACCGGAGGGTGGAAACACCATATATTTT. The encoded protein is CTKPEGGNTIYF.

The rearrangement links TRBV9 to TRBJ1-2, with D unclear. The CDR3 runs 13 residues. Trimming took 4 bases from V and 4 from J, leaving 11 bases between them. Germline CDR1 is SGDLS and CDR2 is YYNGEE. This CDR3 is CASSSGEVYGYTF. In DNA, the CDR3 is TGTGCCAGCAGCTCCGGGGAGGTCTATGGCTACACCTTC.

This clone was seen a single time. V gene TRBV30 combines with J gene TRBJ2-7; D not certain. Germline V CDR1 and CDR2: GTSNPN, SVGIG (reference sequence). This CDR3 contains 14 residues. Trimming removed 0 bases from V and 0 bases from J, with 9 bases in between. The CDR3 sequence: CAWSVSGSSYEQYF. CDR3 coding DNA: TGTGCCTGGAGTGTTTCCGGTAGCTCCTACGAGCAGTACTTC.

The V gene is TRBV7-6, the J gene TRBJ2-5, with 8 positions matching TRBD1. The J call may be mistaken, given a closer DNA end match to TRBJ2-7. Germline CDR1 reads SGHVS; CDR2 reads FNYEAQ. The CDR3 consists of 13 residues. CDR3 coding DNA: TGTGCCAGCAGCTTTGAACAGGGGGACGAGCAGTACTTC. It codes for CASSFEQGDEQYF.

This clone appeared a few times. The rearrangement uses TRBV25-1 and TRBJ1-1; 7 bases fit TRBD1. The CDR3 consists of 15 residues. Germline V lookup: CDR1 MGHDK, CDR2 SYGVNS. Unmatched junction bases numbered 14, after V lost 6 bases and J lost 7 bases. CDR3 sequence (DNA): TGTGCCAGCAGCGATGGGGGACAGTCGAGAAGTGAAGCTTTCTTT. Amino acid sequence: CASSDGGQSRSEAFF.

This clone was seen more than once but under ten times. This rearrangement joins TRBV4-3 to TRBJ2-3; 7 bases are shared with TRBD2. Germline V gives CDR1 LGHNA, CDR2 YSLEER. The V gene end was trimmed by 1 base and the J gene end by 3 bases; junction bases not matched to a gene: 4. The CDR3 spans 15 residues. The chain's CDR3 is CASSQVRGGTDTQYF. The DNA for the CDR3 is TGCGCCAGCAGCCAAGTCCGCGGGGGAACAGATACGCAGTATTTT.